What follows are 28 T cell receptor beta chains derived from one specimen sequenced in a study of T-cell reconstitution after alpha-beta-depleted transplantation in children. A TCRbeta library incorporating unique molecular identifiers was prepared. MiXCR, run by TCRdb on the PCR reads, gives a single entry per CDR3 protein. The sample has 700,000 or so distinct CDR3 sequences, 10% to 15% seen once. This specimen was PBMCs, taken before TCRalphabeta/CD19-depleted stem cell transplant. The receptors stem from a girl aged 2-10 years with congenital amegakaryocytic thrombocytopenia, due to receive a stem cell transplant.

This chain joins TRBV20-1 and TRBJ1-5; D unresolved. The CDR3 runs to 12 residues. CDR1 and CDR2 from the germline V gene are DFQATT and SNEGSKA (reference sequence). The ends were cut back, 0 bases at V and 6 bases at J, with 6 bases in the middle. CDR3 DNA sequence: TGCAGTGCTAGAGATCTCGCTCAGCCCCAGCATTTT. Amino acids: CSARDLAQPQHF.

The table lists this clonotype with many counts. The chain employs TRBV20-1 and TRBJ2-1; 14 bases align to TRBD2. CDR1 is DFQATT, CDR2 SNEGSKA, per germline (reference sequence). The CDR3 length is 15 residues. With 6 bases clipped from V and 7 bases from J, the junction kept 8 bases outside the gene matches. CDR3 protein: CSADSGTSGSNEQFF. CDR3 coding DNA: TGCAGTGCCGATTCCGGGACTAGCGGGAGTAATGAGCAGTTCTTC.

The genes are TRBV5-1 and TRBJ2-3; 7 bases agree with TRBD1. The J call may be in error: the DNA end matches TRBJ1-5 better. The CDR3 is 16 amino acids. From germline, CDR1 is SGHRS and CDR2 YFSETQ. This CDR3 reads CASSPTSGGGTDTQHF. CDR3 nucleotide sequence: TGCGCCAGCAGCCCGACTAGCGGAGGGGGCACAGATACGCAGCATTTT.

This clonotype was seen only a few times. This sequence joins TRBV4-1 and TRBJ2-2, with D tentatively TRBD1 or TRBD2 (6 bases each). The V gene lost 4 bases and the J gene lost 8 bases, with 11 bases spanning the gap. Germline V gene lookup returns CDR1 MGHRA and CDR2 YSYEKL. The CDR3 has 13 amino acids. The CDR3 is CASSPGARGELFF. The CDR3 DNA is TGCGCCAGCAGCCCGGGGGCCAGAGGGGAGCTGTTTTTT.

CDR3 region: CASSPRASGREETQYF. The CDR3 DNA is TGTGCCAGCAGCCCCAGAGCTAGCGGGCGTGAAGAGACCCAGTACTTC. V is TRBV12-3 or TRBV12-4 and J is TRBJ2-5, with 8 bases aligning to TRBD2. The J segment lost 3 bases and the V segment lost 6 bases, leaving 12 bases of the junction unmatched. CDR3 length: 16 residues.

This clonotype was picked up many times. The chain recombines TRBV7-2 with TRBJ2-7, with D possibly being TRBD1 (6 bases). Germline V lookup: CDR1 SGHTA, CDR2 FQGNSA. This CDR3 has 14 amino acids. V dropped 3 bases and J dropped 0 bases, with 9 bases sitting between them. CDR3 loop: CASSFGQISYEQYF. Here the CDR3 DNA reads TGTGCCAGCAGCTTCGGACAGATCTCCTACGAGCAGTACTTC. Complete variable domain (other parts from reference TRBV7-2 and TRBJ2-7): GAGVSQSPSNKVTEKGKDVELRCDPISGHTALYWYRQSLGQGLEFLIYFQGNSAPDKSGLPSDRFSAERTGGSVSTLTIQRTQQEDSAVYLCASSFGQISYEQYFGPGTRLTVT.

This clonotype appeared a single time. A much larger clone sits a single nucleotide away, making a read error possible. This CDR3 is missing its conserved last phenylalanine or tryptophan, likely due to a read error. The chain combines TRBV6-1 with TRBJ1-4, with 8 bases identical to TRBD1. Trimming at V came to 3 bases and at J to 8 bases, leaving 2 bases not matched to a gene. Germline CDR1 reads MNHNS; CDR2 reads SASEGT. The CDR3 length is 13 residues. CDR3 sequence reads: CASSDRGLEKLFS. DNA of the CDR3: TGTGCCAGCAGTGACAGGGGGCTAGAAAAACTGTTTTCT.

This clonotype was seen many times. The CDR3 here is CASSRSERYGYTF. The CDR3 DNA is TGTGCCAGCAGCAGAAGTGAGCGCTATGGCTACACCTTC. The genes are TRBV6-1 and TRBJ1-2; D is ambiguous. Per the germline V gene, CDR1 is MNHNS and CDR2 is SASEGT. There are 13 residues in the CDR3. Trimming removed 6 bases from V and 4 bases from J, with 12 bases in between.

This clonotype has a single count. The chain combines TRBV20-1 with TRBJ2-7, with TRBD2 matching over 11 bases. The germline V gene encodes CDR1 DFQATT and CDR2 SNEGSKA (reference sequence). V shed 3 bases and J 2 bases; nucleotides not matched to a gene: 6. CDR3 length: 15 residues. The CDR3 region is CSASGLAGGAYEQYF. DNA for the CDR3: TGCAGTGCTAGTGGGCTAGCGGGAGGTGCCTACGAGCAGTACTTC.

In its sample, this clonotype was seen a few times. This chain links TRBV20-1 with TRBJ2-7; 11 bases match TRBD1. V gave up 6 bases and J gave up 4 bases; unmatched junction bases: 8. CDR3 length equals 14 residues. Germline-derived CDR1 and CDR2 are DFQATT and SNEGSKA (reference sequence). CDR3 sequence: CSAGGTGGFYEQYF. For the CDR3, the DNA is TGCAGTGCGGGGGGGACAGGGGGTTTTTACGAGCAGTACTTC.

This clonotype appeared many times. The rearrangement links TRBV6-1 to TRBJ1-5; D is undetermined. Trimming shortened V by 4 bases and J by 1 base, and 11 bases separated the two germline ends. The CDR3 totals 15 residues. Germline V gene sequence: CDR1 MNHNS, CDR2 SASEGT. DNA for the CDR3: TGTGCCAGCAGTGGGCGCTTTGGAAGCAATCAGCCCCAGCATTTT. It encodes CASSGRFGSNQPQHF.

This clonotype showed up many times. V and J are TRBV20-1 and TRBJ2-1, with TRBD2 identical over 10 bases. V shed 5 bases, J shed 8 bases, and the junction held 12 bases outside the gene matches. CDR1 DFQATT and CDR2 SNEGSKA come from the germline V gene (reference sequence). The CDR3 length is 15 residues. The DNA of the CDR3 is TGCAGTGCTCCCGCGGCTAGCGGGAGTGGGTATGAGCAGTTCTTC. It is translated as CSAPAASGSGYEQFF.

Points on this clonotype: This may arise from a read error, as a much more abundant clone is one base away. The rearrangement joins TRBV20-1 to TRBJ1-1; no firm D call. CDR1 DFQATT and CDR2 SNEGSKA come from the germline V gene (reference sequence). V was pared by 1 base and J by 1 base, with 10 bases between. There are 14 residues in the CDR3. CDR3: CSARGWMANTEAFF. CDR3 coding DNA: TGCAGTGCTAGAGGTTGGATGGCGAACACTGAAGCTTTCTTT.

The chain links TRBV29-1 to TRBJ2-7, with unresolved D. Germline V gene lookup returns CDR1 SQVTM and CDR2 ANQGSEA. The CDR3 runs 13 residues. The ends were cut back, 4 bases at V and 6 bases at J, with 16 bases in the middle. In DNA, the CDR3 is TGCAGCGTTGTTGTCTTGGCGGAAGGCGAGCAGTACTTC. Amino acid sequence: CSVVVLAEGEQYF.

The chain recombines TRBV7-2 with TRBJ2-1; 13 bases are a match to TRBD2. CDR1 and CDR2 (germline): SGHTA, FQGNSA. V lost 6 bases, J lost 7 bases, and 6 bases stayed unmatched. The CDR3 sequence is 15 residues long. The DNA for the CDR3 is TGTGCCAGCAGACAGACTAGCGGGGGGTCGAATGAGCAGTTCTTC. Its translation: CASRQTSGGSNEQFF.

The rearrangement links TRBV5-1 to TRBJ2-1; 10 bases are a match to TRBD2. V dropped 4 bases and J dropped 10; count of bases not matched to a gene: 11. The CDR3 is 15 amino acids. Per the germline V gene, CDR1 is SGHRS and CDR2 is YFSETQ. The CDR3 spells CASSPLAGNRGEQFF. As DNA, the CDR3 is TGCGCCAGCAGCCCACTAGCGGGGAATAGGGGGGAGCAGTTCTTC.

This chain uses TRBV5-1 with TRBJ1-1; D ambiguous. The V gene lost 1 base and the J gene lost 2 bases, with 15 bases spanning the gap. CDR3 length equals 16 residues. CDR1 is SGHRS, CDR2 YFSETQ, per germline. The CDR3 spells CASSLWAITQNTEAFF. CDR3 DNA: TGCGCCAGCAGCTTGTGGGCTATAACCCAAAACACTGAAGCTTTCTTT. Full variable domain (remainder filled in from reference TRBV5-1 and TRBJ1-1): KAGVTQTPRYLIKTRGQQVTLSCSPISGHRSVSWYQQTPGQGLQFLFEYFSETQRNKGNFPGRFSGRQFSNSRSEMNVSTLELGDSALYLCASSLWAITQNTEAFFGQGTRLTVV.

This clonotype was observed a few times. The chain joins TRBV7-3 to TRBJ2-1; 7 positions agree with TRBD2. The V gene end was trimmed by 5 bases and the J gene end by 2 bases; junction bases not matched to a gene: 9. The germline V gene has CDR1 SGHTA and CDR2 FQGTGA. The CDR3 is 16 residues long. The CDR3 is CASSEREGSPYNEQFF. CDR3 DNA: TGTGCCAGCAGCGAAAGGGAGGGAAGTCCCTACAATGAGCAGTTCTTC.

This clonotype was found many times. This chain joins TRBV20-1 and TRBJ2-7; D uncertain. CDR3 length equals 12 residues. Per germline, CDR1 DFQATT and CDR2 SNEGSKA (reference sequence). The ends were cut back, 1 base at V and 4 bases at J, with 8 bases in the middle. CDR3 nucleotide sequence: TGCAGTGCTAGAGGGCTAGGGTACGAGCAGTACTTC. This sequence encodes CSARGLGYEQYF.

Ten or more counts support this clonotype. The chain carries TRBV6-1 and TRBJ2-3; D gene ambiguous. V was shortened by 10 bases and J by 3 bases, with 17 bases between the two germline ends. The germline CDR1 and CDR2 sequences are MNHNS and SASEGT. CDR3 length equals 14 residues. CDR3 DNA sequence: TGTGCCACCTCCGGTTCGTTGGGGACAGATACGCAGTATTTT. Residues: CATSGSLGTDTQYF.

This chain uses TRBV11-2 with TRBJ2-7; D perhaps matches TRBD1 (5 bases). V shed 1 base and J shed 1 base, with 14 bases lying between them. This CDR3 is 16 amino acids long. Germline CDR1 and CDR2: SGHAT and FQNNGV. The CDR3 protein is CASSLAPSTASYEQYF. Here the CDR3 DNA reads TGTGCCAGCAGCTTAGCCCCCTCGACAGCGTCCTACGAGCAGTACTTC. The complete variable domain, with remaining parts taken from reference TRBV11-2 and TRBJ2-7, reads EAGVAQSPRYKIIEKRQSVAFWCNPISGHATLYWYQQILGQGPKLLIQFQNNGVVDDSQLPKDRFSAERLKGVDSTLKIQPAKLEDSAVYLCASSLAPSTASYEQYFGPGTRLTVT.

This clonotype was counted many times. This chain uses TRBV27 with TRBJ2-1, with TRBD2 matching over 12 bases. The CDR3 contains 15 residues. Losses at the gene ends were 3 bases for V and 9 bases for J; bases not matched to a gene: 6. Germline V gene lookup returns CDR1 MNHEY and CDR2 SMNVEV (reference sequence). The CDR3 loop reads CASSFGLAGQSEQFF. In nucleotides, the CDR3 is TGTGCCAGCAGTTTTGGACTAGCGGGACAATCTGAGCAGTTCTTC.

This clonotype was seen a few times. The V and J genes are TRBV20-1 and TRBJ2-4; D gene ambiguous. The V end lost 6 bases, the J end lost 8 bases, and 20 bases lay between the germline ends. The germline gives CDR1 DFQATT, CDR2 SNEGSKA (reference sequence). The CDR3 has 14 amino acids. The CDR3 protein is CSATIPVTFDIQYF. As DNA, the CDR3 is TGCAGTGCCACTATTCCTGTCACCTTTGACATTCAGTACTTC.

The rearrangement links TRBV7-2 to TRBJ1-1, with 7 bases fitting TRBD1. The CDR3 extends over 15 amino acids. The V gene end was trimmed by 5 bases and the J gene end by 4 bases; junction bases not matched to a gene: 10. Germline CDR1 is SGHTA and CDR2 is FQGNSA. The CDR3 is CASSPPTGTGTEAFF. CDR3 DNA: TGTGCCAGCAGCCCCCCGACAGGGACGGGCACTGAAGCTTTCTTT.

Worth noting for this clonotype: This clone may be a read error of a much larger clone one base away. This rearrangement joins TRBV5-1 to TRBJ2-5; D not resolved. The CDR3 spans 15 residues. Trimming cost V 2 bases and J 2 bases, with 13 bases left between them. CDR1 is SGHRS, CDR2 YFSETQ, per germline. Written as DNA, the CDR3 is TGCGCCAGCAGCTTTTCCACCAGCAGACAAGAGACCCAGTACTTC. Translation: CASSFSTSRQETQYF.

The gene calls are TRBV28 and TRBJ1-5; no definite D call. The CDR3 runs 15 residues. Trimming pared 6 bases from V and 0 bases from J, leaving 12 bases between. Germline values: CDR1 MDHEN, CDR2 SYDVKM. The CDR3 DNA follows: TGTGCCAGCAGCACGTCCTCTTATAGCAATCAGCCCCAGCATTTT. Its translation: CASSTSSYSNQPQHF.

This clonotype was seen many times. The chain couples TRBV19 to TRBJ2-7; D is undetermined. The ends were cut back, 3 bases at V and 4 bases at J, with 7 bases in the middle. Germline lookup yields CDR1 LNHDA and CDR2 SQIVND (reference sequence). The CDR3 runs 12 residues. DNA for the CDR3: TGTGCCAGTAGTATCGGCCGGTACGAGCAGTACTTC. Its protein product is CASSIGRYEQYF.

This clonotype came up many times. The chain has TRBV5-1 and TRBJ1-1; TRBD1 matches 9 bases. CDR3 size: 14 residues. With V trimmed by 4 bases and J by 7 bases, 8 bases remained unmatched. Germline loops: CDR1 SGHRS, CDR2 YFSETQ. The CDR3 nucleotides read TGCGCCAGCAGCCACGGACGACAGGGGGTTGAAGCTTTCTTT. Translating it yields CASSHGRQGVEAFF.